This TCR beta chain was profiled in a study of CD8+CD57+ T cells in acquired aplastic anemia. At the level of the study: Sorted CD4+ and CD8+ cells yielded about 2.9 ug of DNA on average.

Germline-derived CDR1 and CDR2 are LNHDA and SQIVND (reference sequence). CDR3 length equals 11 residues. Trimming left V 8 bases short and J 6 bases short, with 7 bases between. Sequencing involved patients with CD8+CD57+ cell expansion previously shown by flow cytometry. Severe acquired aplastic anemia affected all patients. The use of genomic DNA as template underpinned the TCR beta VDJ and CDR3 profiling. TCRdb processed the reads anew with MiXCR; each CDR3 protein has one entry. Found here are some 92,000 distinct CDR3 sequences, about 67% of them singletons; the top ten hold 65%. The source is a human donor with aplastic anemia. The rearrangement uses TRBV19 and TRBJ2-2, with D perhaps matching TRBD1 (5 bases). Sequencing input: sorted CD4+, CD8+, or CD8+CD57+ T cells (not recorded which) from PBMCs. CDR3 in amino acids: CASQQAGELFF. The CDR3 DNA is TGTGCCAGTCAACAGGCCGGGGAGCTGTTTTTT.